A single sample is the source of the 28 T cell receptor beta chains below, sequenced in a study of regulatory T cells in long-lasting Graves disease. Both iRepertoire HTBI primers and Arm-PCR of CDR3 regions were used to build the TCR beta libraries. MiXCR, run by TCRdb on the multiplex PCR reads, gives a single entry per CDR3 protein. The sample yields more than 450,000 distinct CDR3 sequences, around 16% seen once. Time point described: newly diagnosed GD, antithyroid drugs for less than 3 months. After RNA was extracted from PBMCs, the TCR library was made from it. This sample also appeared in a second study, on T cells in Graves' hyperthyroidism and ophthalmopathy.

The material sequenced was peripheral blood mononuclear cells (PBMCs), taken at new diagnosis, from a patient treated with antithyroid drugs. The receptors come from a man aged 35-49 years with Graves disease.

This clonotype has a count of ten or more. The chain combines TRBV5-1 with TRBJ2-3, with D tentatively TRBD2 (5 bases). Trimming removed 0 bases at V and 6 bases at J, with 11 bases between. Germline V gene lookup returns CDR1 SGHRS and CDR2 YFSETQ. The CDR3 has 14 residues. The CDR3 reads CASSLGLASDTQYF. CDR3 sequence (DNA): TGCGCCAGCAGCTTGGGGCTAGCTTCGGATACGCAGTATTTT.

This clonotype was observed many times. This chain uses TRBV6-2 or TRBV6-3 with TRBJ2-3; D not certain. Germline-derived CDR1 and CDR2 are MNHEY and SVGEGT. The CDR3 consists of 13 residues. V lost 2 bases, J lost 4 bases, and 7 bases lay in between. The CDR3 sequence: CASSYRSPDTQYF. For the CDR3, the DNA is TGTGCCAGCAGTTACCGGAGTCCAGATACGCAGTATTTT.

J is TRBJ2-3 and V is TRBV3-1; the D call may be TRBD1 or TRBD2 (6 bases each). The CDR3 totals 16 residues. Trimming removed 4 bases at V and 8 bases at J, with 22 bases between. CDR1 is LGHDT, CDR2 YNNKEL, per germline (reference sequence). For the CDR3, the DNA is TGTGCCAGCAGCCCCAGGGGAAAGCGACTAGTCGCTACGCAGTATTTT. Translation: CASSPRGKRLVATQYF.

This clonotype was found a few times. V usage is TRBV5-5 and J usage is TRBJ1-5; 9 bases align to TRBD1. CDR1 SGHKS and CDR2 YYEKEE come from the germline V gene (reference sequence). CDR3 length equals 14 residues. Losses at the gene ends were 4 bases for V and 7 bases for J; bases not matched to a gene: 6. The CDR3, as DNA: TGTGCCAGCAGCAAAGGACAGGGGTGGCAGCCCCAGCATTTT. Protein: CASSKGQGWQPQHF.

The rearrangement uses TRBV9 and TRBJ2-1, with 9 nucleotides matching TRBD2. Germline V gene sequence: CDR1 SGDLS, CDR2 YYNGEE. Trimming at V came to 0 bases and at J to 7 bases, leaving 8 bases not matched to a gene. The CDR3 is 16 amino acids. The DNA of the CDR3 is TGTGCCAGCAGCGTAGGTTCGGCGGGAGGGCTTAATGAGCAGTTCTTC. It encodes CASSVGSAGGLNEQFF.

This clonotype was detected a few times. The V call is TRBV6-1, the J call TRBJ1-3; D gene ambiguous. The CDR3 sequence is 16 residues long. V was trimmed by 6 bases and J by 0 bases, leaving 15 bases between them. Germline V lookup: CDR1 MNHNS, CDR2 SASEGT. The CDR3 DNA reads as TGTGCCAGCAGGGGTAGCCTCCTCCGCTCTGGAAACACCATATATTTT. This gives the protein CASRGSLLRSGNTIYF.

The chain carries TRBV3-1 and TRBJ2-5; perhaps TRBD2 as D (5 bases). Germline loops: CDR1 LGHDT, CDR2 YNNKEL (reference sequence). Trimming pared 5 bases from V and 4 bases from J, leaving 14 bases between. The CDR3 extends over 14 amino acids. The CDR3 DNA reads TGTGCCAGCAGCTTAGCAGAGGGCCTAGAGACCCAGTACTTC. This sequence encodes CASSLAEGLETQYF.

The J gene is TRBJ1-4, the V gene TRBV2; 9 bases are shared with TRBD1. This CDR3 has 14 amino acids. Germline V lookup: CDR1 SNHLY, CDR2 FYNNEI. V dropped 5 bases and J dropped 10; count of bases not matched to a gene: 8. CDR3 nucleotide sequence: TGTGCCAGCAGTAAGGACAGGGGCAGGGGAAAACTGTTTTTT. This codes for CASSKDRGRGKLFF.

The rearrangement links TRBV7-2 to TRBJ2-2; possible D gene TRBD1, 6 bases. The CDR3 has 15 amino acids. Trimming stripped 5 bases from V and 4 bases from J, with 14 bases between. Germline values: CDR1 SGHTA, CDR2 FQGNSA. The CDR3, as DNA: TGTGCCAGCAGCCGGAGGACAGAGTTCACCGGGGAGCTGTTTTTT. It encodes CASSRRTEFTGELFF.

Here the CDR3 reads CSARVGLGRYTNYGYTF. The CDR3 bases are TGCAGTGCTAGAGTCGGACTCGGACGGTACACTAACTATGGCTACACCTTC. This chain links TRBV20-1 with TRBJ1-2; D is unresolved. CDR1 is DFQATT and CDR2 is SNEGSKA in the germline V gene (reference sequence). This CDR3 has 17 residues. Trimming took 1 base from V and 0 from J, leaving 18 bases between them.

In DNA, the CDR3 is TGTGCCAGCAGCGATAATAGCGGGATACGGGAGACCCAGTACTTC. It is translated as CASSDNSGIRETQYF. The V gene is TRBV11-2, the J gene TRBJ2-5; 8 positions agree with TRBD2. V lost 5 bases to trimming and J lost 5 bases; unmatched junction nucleotides: 10. The CDR3 is 15 amino acids. The germline CDR1 and CDR2 sequences are SGHAT and FQNNGV.

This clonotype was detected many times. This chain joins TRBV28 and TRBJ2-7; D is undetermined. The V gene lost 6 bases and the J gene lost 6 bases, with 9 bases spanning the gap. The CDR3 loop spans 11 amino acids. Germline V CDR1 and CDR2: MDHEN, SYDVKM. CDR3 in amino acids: CASRRETEQYF. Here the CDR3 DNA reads TGTGCCAGCAGGAGAGAAACCGAGCAGTACTTC.

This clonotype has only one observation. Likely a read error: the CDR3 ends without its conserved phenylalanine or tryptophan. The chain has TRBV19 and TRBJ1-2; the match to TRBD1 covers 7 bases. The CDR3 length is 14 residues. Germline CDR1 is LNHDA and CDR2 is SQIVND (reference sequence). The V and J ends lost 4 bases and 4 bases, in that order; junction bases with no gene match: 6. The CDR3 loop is CASSTGTDIYGYTY. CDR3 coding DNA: TGTGCCAGTAGTACCGGGACAGACATCTATGGCTACACCTAC.

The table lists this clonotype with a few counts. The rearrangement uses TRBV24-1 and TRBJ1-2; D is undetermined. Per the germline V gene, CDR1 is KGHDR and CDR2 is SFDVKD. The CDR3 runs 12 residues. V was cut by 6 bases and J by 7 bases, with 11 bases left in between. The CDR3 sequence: CATSLPGSGYTF. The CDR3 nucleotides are TGTGCCACCAGTCTACCCGGCTCTGGCTACACCTTC.

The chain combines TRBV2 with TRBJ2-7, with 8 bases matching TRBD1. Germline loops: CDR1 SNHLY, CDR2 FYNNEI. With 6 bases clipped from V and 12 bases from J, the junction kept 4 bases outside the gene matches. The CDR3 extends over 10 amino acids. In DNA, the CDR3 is TGTGCCAGCAGAGGACAGGGCGGGTACTTC. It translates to CASRGQGGYF.

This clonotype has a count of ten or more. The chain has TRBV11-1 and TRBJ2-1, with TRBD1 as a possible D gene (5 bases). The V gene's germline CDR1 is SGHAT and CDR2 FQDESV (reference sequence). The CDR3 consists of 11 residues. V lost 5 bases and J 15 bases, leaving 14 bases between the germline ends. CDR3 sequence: CASSHDSKRFF. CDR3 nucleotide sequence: TGTGCCAGCAGCCACGACAGCAAGCGGTTCTTC.

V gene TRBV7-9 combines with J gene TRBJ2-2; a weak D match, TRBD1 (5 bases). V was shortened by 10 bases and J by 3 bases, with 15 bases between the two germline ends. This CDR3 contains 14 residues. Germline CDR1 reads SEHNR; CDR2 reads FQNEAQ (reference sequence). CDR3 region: CATQGQKYTGELFF. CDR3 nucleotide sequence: TGTGCCACCCAGGGTCAGAAGTACACCGGGGAGCTGTTTTTT.

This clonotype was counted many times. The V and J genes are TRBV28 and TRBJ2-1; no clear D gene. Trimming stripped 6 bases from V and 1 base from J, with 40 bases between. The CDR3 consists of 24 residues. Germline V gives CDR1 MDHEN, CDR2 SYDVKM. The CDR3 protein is CASSSDRSILPRPHKDASYNEQFF. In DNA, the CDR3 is TGTGCCAGCAGCTCCGACCGCTCCATACTCCCCCGACCGCATAAGGATGCTTCCTACAATGAGCAGTTCTTC.

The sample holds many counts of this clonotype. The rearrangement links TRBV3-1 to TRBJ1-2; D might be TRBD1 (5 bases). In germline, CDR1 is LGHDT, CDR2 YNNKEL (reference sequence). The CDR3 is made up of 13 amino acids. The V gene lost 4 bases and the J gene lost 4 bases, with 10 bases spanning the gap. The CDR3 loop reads CASSRGTAYGYTF. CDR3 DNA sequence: TGTGCCAGCAGCCGGGGGACGGCCTATGGCTACACCTTC.

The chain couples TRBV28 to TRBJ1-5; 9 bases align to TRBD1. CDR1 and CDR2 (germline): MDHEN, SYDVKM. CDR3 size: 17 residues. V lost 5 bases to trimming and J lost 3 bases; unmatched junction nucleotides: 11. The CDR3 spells CASSIVDRGGINQPQHF. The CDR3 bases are TGTGCCAGCAGTATTGTGGACAGGGGAGGAATCAATCAGCCCCAGCATTTT.

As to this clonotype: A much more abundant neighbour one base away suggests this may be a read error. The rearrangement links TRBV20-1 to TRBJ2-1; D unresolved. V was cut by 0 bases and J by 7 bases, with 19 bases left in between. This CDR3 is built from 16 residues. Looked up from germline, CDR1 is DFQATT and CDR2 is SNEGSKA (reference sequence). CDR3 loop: CSAREQPGPIGNEQFF. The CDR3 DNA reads TGCAGTGCTAGAGAGCAACCGGGCCCTATAGGGAATGAGCAGTTCTTC.

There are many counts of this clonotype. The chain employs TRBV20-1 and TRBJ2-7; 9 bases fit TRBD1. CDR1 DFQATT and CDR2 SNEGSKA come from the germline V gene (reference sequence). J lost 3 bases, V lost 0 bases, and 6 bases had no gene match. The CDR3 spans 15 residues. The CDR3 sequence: CSARDRDRAYYEQYF. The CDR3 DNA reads TGCAGTGCTAGAGACCGGGACAGGGCATACTACGAGCAGTACTTC.

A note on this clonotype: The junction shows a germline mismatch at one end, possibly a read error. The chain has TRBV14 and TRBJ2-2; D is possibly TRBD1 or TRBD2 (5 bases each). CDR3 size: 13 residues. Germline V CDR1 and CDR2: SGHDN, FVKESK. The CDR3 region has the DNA TGTGCCAGCAGCCAAAAGGGGATCGGGGAGCTGTCTTTT. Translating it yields CASSQKGIGELSF.

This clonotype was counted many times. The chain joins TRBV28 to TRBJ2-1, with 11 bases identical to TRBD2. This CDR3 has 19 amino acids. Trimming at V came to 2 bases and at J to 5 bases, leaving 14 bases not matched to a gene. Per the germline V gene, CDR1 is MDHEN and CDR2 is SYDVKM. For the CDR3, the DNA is TGTGCCAGCAGTTTACCCCGGGACGTATCGACTAGCGGGAACAATGAGCAGTTCTTC. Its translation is CASSLPRDVSTSGNNEQFF.

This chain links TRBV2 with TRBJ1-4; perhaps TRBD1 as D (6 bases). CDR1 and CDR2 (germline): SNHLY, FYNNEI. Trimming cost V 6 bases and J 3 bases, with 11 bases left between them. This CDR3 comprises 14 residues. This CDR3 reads CASRQGWANEKLFF. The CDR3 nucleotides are TGTGCCAGCAGGCAGGGGTGGGCTAATGAAAAACTGTTTTTT.

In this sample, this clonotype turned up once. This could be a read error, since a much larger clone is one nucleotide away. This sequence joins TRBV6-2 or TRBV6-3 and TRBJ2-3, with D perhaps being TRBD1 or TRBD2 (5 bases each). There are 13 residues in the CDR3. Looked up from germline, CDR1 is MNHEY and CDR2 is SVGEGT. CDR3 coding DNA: TGTGCCGGCAGTCAAATGGGGGCAGATACGCAGTATTTT. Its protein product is CAGSQMGADTQYF.

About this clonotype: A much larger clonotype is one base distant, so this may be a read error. In DNA form, the CDR3 reads TGCGCCAGCGGCTTGGAGCCTAACGGCGAGCAGTACTTC. Protein sequence: CASGLEPNGEQYF. The chain carries TRBV5-1 and TRBJ2-7; D is unclear. The CDR3 is made up of 13 amino acids. Germline V CDR1 and CDR2: SGHRS, YFSETQ.

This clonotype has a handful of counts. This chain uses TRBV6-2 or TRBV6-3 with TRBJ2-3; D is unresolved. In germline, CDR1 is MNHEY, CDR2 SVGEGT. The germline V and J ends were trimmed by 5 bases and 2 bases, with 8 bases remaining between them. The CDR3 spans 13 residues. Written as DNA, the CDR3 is TGTGCCAGCAGTCGCTTTATCACAGATACGCAGTATTTT. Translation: CASSRFITDTQYF.